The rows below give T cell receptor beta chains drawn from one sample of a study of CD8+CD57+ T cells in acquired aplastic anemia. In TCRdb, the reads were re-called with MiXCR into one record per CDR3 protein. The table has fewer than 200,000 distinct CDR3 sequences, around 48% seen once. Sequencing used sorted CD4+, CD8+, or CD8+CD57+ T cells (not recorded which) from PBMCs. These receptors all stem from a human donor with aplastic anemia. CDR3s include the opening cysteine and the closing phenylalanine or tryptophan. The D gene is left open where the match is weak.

CDR3aa: CASKGTGGSYNEQFF
v_gene: TRBV12-3/TRBV12-4
j_gene: TRBJ2-1
d_gene: TRBD1

CDR3aa: CASSPETGESMYNSPLHF
v_gene: TRBV7-3
j_gene: TRBJ1-6
d_gene: TRBD1

CDR3aa: CASRPGQGITSPLHF
v_gene: TRBV2
j_gene: TRBJ1-6
d_gene: TRBD1

CDR3aa: CAISGHSDTQYF
v_gene: TRBV10-3
j_gene: TRBJ2-3
d_gene: .

CDR3aa: CASSRTRTGADYGYTF
v_gene: TRBV4-2
j_gene: TRBJ1-2
d_gene: TRBD1

CDR3aa: CASSQEGQGGEALHF
v_gene: TRBV4-3
j_gene: TRBJ1-6
d_gene: .

CDR3aa: CASTPAPGGTYEQYF
v_gene: TRBV4-1
j_gene: TRBJ2-7
d_gene: TRBD2

CDR3aa: CASSALEGANQPQHF
v_gene: TRBV6-1
j_gene: TRBJ1-5
d_gene: .

CDR3aa: CASSLEVGGTEAFF
v_gene: TRBV7-2
j_gene: TRBJ1-1
d_gene: .

CDR3aa: CSATGQNYGYTF
v_gene: TRBV20-1
j_gene: TRBJ1-2
d_gene: TRBD1

CDR3aa: CASSQDIALQGEKLFF
v_gene: TRBV4-2
j_gene: TRBJ1-4
d_gene: .

CDR3aa: CASSEDRDLSPLHF
v_gene: TRBV2
j_gene: TRBJ1-6
d_gene: .

CDR3aa: CASSAGGGTDTQYF
v_gene: TRBV9
j_gene: TRBJ2-3
d_gene: .

CDR3aa: CASTTQGANTEAFF
v_gene: TRBV28
j_gene: TRBJ1-1
d_gene: TRBD1

CDR3aa: CASSLETGSLRDTQYF
v_gene: TRBV7-2
j_gene: TRBJ2-3
d_gene: .